These 24 T cell receptor beta chains were sequenced from one sample in a study of CD8+CD57+ T cells in acquired aplastic anemia. Genomic DNA templated the TCR beta VDJ and CDR3 profiling. Via MiXCR, TCRdb re-called the reads, giving one row per CDR3 protein. Of around 180,000 distinct CDR3 sequences listed, 64% are singletons. The sequenced sample was sorted CD4+, CD8+, or CD8+CD57+ T cells (not recorded which) from PBMCs. The receptors derive from a human donor with severe aplastic anemia or a healthy control (not recorded which).

A few counts support this clonotype. The chain couples TRBV27 to TRBJ1-2; TRBD1 matches at 8 bases. The CDR3 has 14 residues. V lost 6 bases and J lost 5; bases outside the gene matches: 8. Germline CDR1 reads MNHEY; CDR2 reads SMNVEV (reference sequence). The CDR3 DNA is TGTGCCAGCAGACCGACAGGGGCCATATATGGCTACACCTTC. Translating it yields CASRPTGAIYGYTF.

CDR3 DNA: TGCAGTGCTACGCCAACTAGTAGGGGGTACAATGAGCAGTTCTTC. This translates into CSATPTSRGYNEQFF. The rearrangement links TRBV20-1 to TRBJ2-1; D might be TRBD1 (6 bases). CDR1 and CDR2 from the germline V gene are DFQATT and SNEGSKA (reference sequence). V was trimmed by 4 bases and J by 4 bases, leaving 17 bases between them. This CDR3 has 15 residues.

The chain combines TRBV20-1 with TRBJ1-6; D may be TRBD1 (6 bases). The CDR3 covers 16 residues. Trimming removed 6 bases from V and 7 bases from J, with 22 bases in between. Looked up from germline, CDR1 is DFQATT and CDR2 is SNEGSKA (reference sequence). CDR3 protein: CSASSLTGGLNSPLHF. The CDR3, as DNA: TGCAGTGCCAGCAGCTTAACGGGGGGGCTAAATTCACCCCTCCACTTT.

This chain joins TRBV7-9 and TRBJ2-7, with TRBD1 identical over 7 bases. The germline V gene encodes CDR1 SEHNR and CDR2 FQNEAQ (reference sequence). The CDR3 covers 14 residues. The trim removed 2 bases at V and 4 bases at J, leaving 5 bases unmatched. This CDR3 is CASSLSDRAYEQYF. CDR3 DNA: TGTGCCAGCAGCTTATCCGACAGGGCGTACGAGCAGTACTTC. Full variable domain (missing parts from reference TRBV7-9 and TRBJ2-7): DTGVSQNPRHKITKRGQNVTFRCDPISEHNRLYWYRQTLGQGPEFLTYFQNEAQLEKSRLLSDRFSAERPKGSFSTLEIQRTEQGDSAMYLCASSLSDRAYEQYFGPGTRLTVT.

Worth noting for this clonotype: A read error may account for a junction end that differs from germline. This chain connects TRBV6-4 to TRBJ2-7, with 8 nucleotides matching TRBD1. The V gene's germline CDR1 is MRHNA and CDR2 SNTAGT. The length of the CDR3 is 16 residues. CDR3 loop: CASREGTGRPGDEQCF. The CDR3 bases are TGTGCCAGTCGCGAAGGGACAGGCCGACCTGGCGACGAGCAGTGCTTC.

Sample share makes this clonotype medium-sized (0.01 to 0.1%). The rearrangement uses TRBV10-3 and TRBJ2-1, with a weak D call TRBD2 (6 bases). Looked up from germline, CDR1 is ENHRY and CDR2 is SYGVKD. CDR3 length: 14 amino acids. Trimming removed 0 bases from V and 6 bases from J, with 9 bases in between. DNA of the CDR3: TGTGCCATCAGTGAGTCGGGGGGAGTCAATGAGCAGTTCTTC. Its translation is CAISESGGVNEQFF.

At least ten counts were recorded for this clonotype. The chain joins TRBV6-1 to TRBJ2-7; the match to TRBD1 covers 7 bases. This CDR3 region has 15 residues. CDR1 is MNHNS, CDR2 SASEGT, per germline. With V trimmed by 4 bases and J by 0 bases, 6 bases remained unmatched. The CDR3 nucleotides are TGTGCCAGCAGTGGCCGGGACAGTGACTCCTACGAGCAGTACTTC. This translates into CASSGRDSDSYEQYF.

The CDR3 DNA reads TGTGCCAGCAGTTACTCTCCGTACGAGCAGTACTTC. Translation: CASSYSPYEQYF. The genes are TRBV6-1 and TRBJ2-7, with no clear D. V was shortened by 5 bases and J by 4 bases, with 9 bases between the two germline ends. CDR1 and CDR2 (germline): MNHNS, SASEGT. CDR3 length equals 12 residues.

This chain connects TRBV5-5 to TRBJ2-7; unclear D gene. The CDR3 has 14 residues. The V and J ends lost 0 bases and 2 bases respectively, with 9 bases between them. CDR1 is SGHKS and CDR2 is YYEKEE in the germline V gene (reference sequence). CDR3 residues: CASSLAQAAYEQYF. The CDR3 DNA reads TGTGCCAGCAGCTTGGCCCAGGCCGCCTACGAGCAGTACTTC.

This rearrangement joins TRBV2 to TRBJ2-7; D gene ambiguous. The CDR3 is 11 amino acids. Trimming pared 6 bases from V and 3 bases from J, leaving 6 bases between. Germline assignment: CDR1 SNHLY and CDR2 FYNNEI. CDR3 in DNA: TGTGCCAGCAGGGCTCACTACGAGCAGTACTTC. Amino acid sequence: CASRAHYEQYF.

A word on this clonotype: The missing conserved phenylalanine or tryptophan at the end of this CDR3 makes a read error likely. The limits of the CDR3 on the DNA are not certain, so only TCRdb's listed CDR3 is given. V is TRBV5-6 and J is TRBJ2-5; the DNA was not used to check the table's D call, TRBD2. From its first to its last residue, the CDR3 has 9 amino acids. Germline V CDR1 and CDR2: SGHDT, YYEEEE. The CDR3 spells CASTPRGLA.

The V call is TRBV12-3 or TRBV12-4, the J call TRBJ2-7; 9 bases line up with TRBD1. The CDR3 consists of 14 residues. Trimming removed 6 bases from V and 3 bases from J; junction bases left unmatched: 6. The DNA for the CDR3 is TGTGCCAGCAGCACACAGGGGGCCCACTACGAGCAGTACTTC. Encoded protein: CASSTQGAHYEQYF.

The chain recombines TRBV29-1 with TRBJ1-1; D gene ambiguous. The germline V gene encodes CDR1 SQVTM and CDR2 ANQGSEA. The CDR3 contains 12 residues. Trimming cost V 5 bases and J 7 bases, with 14 bases left between them. The CDR3 loop reads CSVFRAHIEAFF. DNA of the CDR3: TGCAGCGTTTTTCGGGCGCACATTGAAGCTTTCTTT.

This clonotype was seen only a few times. V and J are TRBV20-1 and TRBJ2-7; TRBD2 matches at 12 bases. CDR3 length equals 15 residues. V shed 5 bases, J shed 4 bases, and the junction held 9 bases outside the gene matches. Germline CDR1 reads DFQATT; CDR2 reads SNEGSKA (reference sequence). CDR3: CSASRRGTSGYEQYF. The CDR3 DNA reads TGCAGTGCTTCTCGTCGCGGGACTAGCGGGTACGAGCAGTACTTC.

This clonotype was counted at least ten times. The chain links TRBV12-3 or TRBV12-4 to TRBJ2-7, with a tentative D call TRBD2 (5 bases). This CDR3 comprises 13 residues. The V end lost 8 bases, the J end lost 3 bases, and 14 bases lay between the germline ends. CDR3 nucleotides: TGTGCCAGCTCTTTAGGCGGGTTCTACGAGCAGTACTTC. Translated, it gives CASSLGGFYEQYF.

The chain couples TRBV9 to TRBJ1-6; D unresolved. V lost 0 bases and J 1 base, leaving 14 bases between the germline ends. The CDR3 runs to 18 residues. CDR1 is SGDLS, CDR2 YYNGEE, per germline. The chain's CDR3 is CASSVATLGISYNSPLHF. CDR3 sequence (DNA): TGTGCCAGCAGCGTAGCTACGCTGGGGATTTCCTATAATTCACCCCTCCACTTT.

This clonotype was observed at least ten times. This chain uses TRBV7-3 with TRBJ1-2, with 9 positions matching TRBD1. The V and J ends lost 4 bases and 8 bases, in that order; junction bases with no gene match: 5. CDR3 length: 13 residues. In germline, CDR1 is SGHTA, CDR2 FQGTGA. The CDR3 region has the DNA TGTGCCAGCAGCTCCGGGACAGGGAACGGCTACACCTTC. Amino acid sequence: CASSSGTGNGYTF.

In this sample, this clonotype turned up many times. The CDR3 spells CATGTSGAYEQYF. DNA of the CDR3: TGTGCCACCGGGACTAGCGGCGCCTACGAGCAGTACTTC. V is TRBV19 and J is TRBJ2-7, with TRBD2 matching 11 bases. Germline-derived CDR1 and CDR2 are LNHDA and SQIVND (reference sequence). CDR3 length: 13 amino acids. V gave up 10 bases and J gave up 2 bases; unmatched junction bases: 4.

The gene calls are TRBV12-3 or TRBV12-4 and TRBJ2-6; D possibly matches TRBD1 or TRBD2 (5 bases each). The CDR3 extends over 20 amino acids. V was clipped by 5 bases and J by 1 base, with 24 bases between them. CDR3 in DNA: TGTGCCAGCAGTCCACAACTCGGGGCAGGCTCCCAATCTGGGGCCAACGTCCTGACTTTC. This translates into CASSPQLGAGSQSGANVLTF.

CDR3 in DNA: TGTGCCAGCAGCGCACAAGAATCCTCACCCCTCCACTTT. Translating it yields CASSAQESSPLHF. J is TRBJ1-6 and V is TRBV9, with D unresolved. Germline V gives CDR1 SGDLS, CDR2 YYNGEE. The CDR3 is made up of 13 amino acids. Trimming cost V 3 bases and J 10 bases, with 11 bases left between them.

CDR3 sequence: CSVEGYSGNTIYF. The CDR3 nucleotides read TGCAGCGTTGAGGGTTACTCTGGAAACACCATATATTTT. The chain combines TRBV29-1 with TRBJ1-3; D is unresolved. The CDR3 totals 13 residues. The germline V gene encodes CDR1 SQVTM and CDR2 ANQGSEA. V was shortened by 3 bases and J by 0 bases, with 6 bases between the two germline ends.

The chain uses TRBV7-3 and TRBJ2-2; 8 nucleotides agree with TRBD2. From germline, CDR1 is SGHTA and CDR2 FQGTGA. This CDR3 is 18 amino acids long. With 1 base clipped from V and 6 bases from J, the junction kept 13 bases outside the gene matches. CDR3 DNA: TGTGCCAGCAGCTTAAATGTTTTCGGGGGGGCCCCCGCCGGGGAGCTGTTTTTT. Translated: CASSLNVFGGAPAGELFF. Drawing the rest from reference TRBV7-3 and TRBJ2-2, the complete variable domain is GAGVSQTPSNKVTEKGKYVELRCDPISGHTALYWYRQSLGQGPEFLIYFQGTGAADDSGLPNDRFFAVRPEGSVSTLKIQRTERGDSAVYLCASSLNVFGGAPAGELFFGEGSRLTVL.

The J gene is TRBJ2-7, the V gene TRBV20-1; D could derive from TRBD1 or TRBD2 (6 bases each). With 3 bases removed from V and 4 bases from J, the gap between germline ends came to 13 bases. CDR1 DFQATT and CDR2 SNEGSKA come from the germline V gene (reference sequence). The CDR3 consists of 13 residues. CDR3 amino acids: CSARGGGRYEQYF. CDR3 in DNA: TGCAGTGCTAGGGGGGGCGGGCGGTACGAGCAGTACTTC.

This clonotype was picked up one time. The rearrangement uses TRBV2 and TRBJ2-7; no reliable D call. Germline V CDR1 and CDR2: SNHLY, FYNNEI. V was trimmed by 3 bases and J by 3 bases, leaving 6 bases between them. The CDR3 has 12 residues. The CDR3 bases are TGTGCCAGCAGTGATTCAGGCTACGAGCAGTACTTC. Protein product: CASSDSGYEQYF.